This T cell receptor beta chain was identified in a study of cytomegalovirus exposure and HLA in healthy donors (dated by TCRdb to the late 2010s). For the study in its entirety: In an earlier analysis of 550 to 750 of the donors, around 290 Gb of sequence data and approximately 100 million unique TCR beta sequences from about 180 million T cells were reported. In a later analysis, previously published TCR beta repertoires from 550 to 700 donors were re-analyzed and high-resolution HLA genotyping was added so that TCR occurrence patterns could be studied. HLA typing covered class I and class II loci at four-digit resolution. Rather than using new phenotypic data, the later analysis identified candidate immune exposures from TCR beta sequences and from how often those sequences occurred across donors. The study profiled the T cell repertoires of about 720 subjects by immunosequencing and related them to cytomegalovirus serostatus. An earlier analysis of some 600 of the donors applied high-throughput TCR beta sequencing to assess whether each TCR beta V gene segment acted as functional or pseudogenic. Every discovery cohort repertoire had been produced on one sequencing platform. The number of donors typed differed by locus, with 629-630 for A, B, C, DRB1 and DQB1, around 500 for DQA1, 606 for DPA1, and some 450 for DPB1. A later genetic analysis used genome-wide SNP genotypes for about three fifths of the roughly 700 donors, treating that subset as a discovery cohort. Donor age, sex, ethnicity and CMV serostatus were compiled alongside the repertoire data. About 310 gigabases of sequencing data and roughly 90 million unique TCR sequences were included in an early release covering roughly 600 HLA-typed donors. Among some 410 genotyped donors of the cohort, an average of about 240,000 unique TCR beta nucleotide sequences were sequenced per donor, about a sixth of them non-productive. About 5 DR-DQ haplotypes were handled as single units for association and clustering, since linkage in the cohort was strong. The study combined high-throughput TCR immunosequencing, statistical association of individual TCRs with disease status, and machine learning to predict cytomegalovirus infection status. The genetic ancestry cluster associated with self-reported Caucasian donors included over 65% of the roughly 380 genotyped donors. Along with the approximately 670-subject first cohort, a separate validation cohort of over a hundred different subjects was used. The study aimed to test whether cataloging public T cell receptors could reveal signatures of past pathogen exposure.

The investigation overall reported the following: The authors suggested that the approach could potentially be extended to other disease states and immunological phenotypes. In a later analysis, HLA-associated TCR beta chains showed more clonal expansion and lower generation probabilities than non-associated chains that were equally common. In a later genetic analysis, a missense DCLRE1C variant was associated with V-gene and J-gene trimming of TCR beta chains, and the association was replicated in an independent cohort. Because counts were too low, roughly 17 rarely observed V segments, including chromosome 9 orphons, were left out of the earlier analysis of some 640 of the donors. A further reported finding was that TCR beta sequences accurately predicted the HLA-A and HLA-B alleles for most subjects in the first cohort. In a later analysis, some 17,000 TCR beta sequences were associated with specific HLA alleles at a false discovery rate of 0.05. Three of the identified cytomegalovirus-associated TCR beta chains were confirmed in vitro to be specific for cytomegalovirus antigens. Most TCR sequences were observed very rarely across donors, whereas some public TCRs were present in many individuals. Broadly in line with IMGT annotations, most TCR beta V segments showed up in productive rearrangements about 87% or about 30% of the time in an earlier analysis of approximately 600 of the donors. Cytomegalovirus status was reported to be diagnosed by the classifier with high specificity and sensitivity in both the original and validation cohorts. A later analysis reported that several top co-occurrence clusters appeared linked to parvovirus B19, influenza, CMV and Epstein-Barr virus. The only immune exposure information available for the cohort was CMV serostatus. Sequencing depth was assumed to be roughly uniform across donors in the presence/absence analyses, though that assumption may not hold. Assigning TCR associations to individual alleles was difficult when HLA alleles, especially DR and DQ, strongly co-occurred. A later genetic analysis reported fewer N-insertions in productive TCRs among donors in an Asian-associated ancestry cluster than the roughly 640-donor mean. According to a later analysis, TCR association rates differed among HLA loci, with DRB1 alleles showing the most associated TCRs and HLA-C alleles showing the fewest. Correlated functional status among segregating V segments might reflect linkage disequilibrium, but an unknown experimental factor could not be ruled out. Some IMGT-functional V segments, including TRBV6-2 and TRBV6-3, could not be distinguished by the 87-base-pair reads and were therefore excluded. Because HLA typing was missing for some donors at each locus, association tests included only the typed subset. A later analysis found that most CMV-associated TCR beta chains appeared HLA-restricted, with HLA associations seemingly driven largely by CMV exposure. Only TCR beta chains were sequenced in this cohort, and the absence of alpha or paired-chain data limited detectable features. The sequencing pipeline was judged likely to have produced a cluster of highly shared sequence variants as a technical artifact. The study gave a list of 150 to 200 TCR beta chains associated with cytomegalovirus.

The library was prepared using the immunoSEQ multiplex PCR assay. For the multiplex PCR, a mixture combining 60 forward primers for TCR Vbeta segments and 13 reverse primers for TCR Jbeta segments was used. The CDR3 region of rearranged TCR beta genes was amplified from genomic DNA with a multiplex PCR assay. On the Illumina HiSeq System, the amplified TCR beta libraries were sequenced as 87-base-pair reads. Under the source paper's analysis protocol: In a later analysis, tens of millions of unique TCR beta chains were counted across the approximately 620 repertoires, and approximately 9.9 million of these chains were shared by at least two donors. To remove PCR and sequencing errors, raw reads were error-corrected and collapsed into unique sequences using a nearest-neighbor algorithm that merged closely related sequences. To assign V, D and J gene segments, CDR3 sequences were aligned to IMGT reference sequences. For a sequence to be retained, a match of at least six nucleotides to both a V gene segment and a J gene segment was required. A rearrangement was called productive if the CDR3 had no stop codons and remained in frame with V and J, and every other rearrangement was called non-productive. CDR3 was defined according to IMGT convention as the region running from the second conserved V-encoded cysteine to the conserved J-encoded phenylalanine. Sequences without an unambiguous match to a single V gene segment were excluded from the earlier analysis of 587 of the donors. In an earlier analysis of some 590 of the donors, a V segment was called functional when productive rearrangements were above 56.7%, and segregating when the standard deviation between donors exceeded 5%. A statistical classification framework was developed to diagnose cytomegalovirus status using the catalog of TCR beta chain sequences. In a later analysis, TCR nucleotide sequences were compared against IMGT/GENE-DB human TR gene sequences so that V and J genes could be assigned. In a later analysis, CDR3 sequences and most-parsimonious VDJ recombination scenarios were assigned using the TCRdist pipeline. In a later analysis, each TCR beta chain was defined by its CDR3 amino acid sequence together with its V-gene family, and reads without a unique V-gene family were excluded. To address suspected cross-contamination and a sequencing artifact, a later analysis removed under 600 highly shared, low-generation-probability nucleotide sequences. For each public chain, a later analysis derived a clonal expansion index from normalized ranks of inferred template counts within each repertoire. In a later analysis, generation probabilities were computed with a VDJ recombination model fitted to out-of-frame rearrangements, and the resulting probabilities were checked against IGoR. Hypergeometric tests were used in a later analysis to score TCR-TCR, TCR-HLA and TCR-CMV co-occurrence, with a repertoire-size bias correction applied to the TCR pairs. To estimate false discovery rates, a later analysis permuted the HLA or CMV assignments 20 times. In a later analysis, co-occurring TCRs were grouped with DBSCAN, and TCRdist sequence similarity was added when clustering was performed within HLA-allele-positive subsets. For co-occurrence clustering, repertoires with fewer than 30,000 or more than 120,000 public chains were excluded, along with five repertoires with anomalous nucleotide sharing. What TCRdb holds here is the immuneACCESS table cut down to in-frame rearrangements. Part of the clones is not present; checked against another copy, under half of the missing clones reflect an unresolved V gene, and the others are unexplained. D and trimming were read from the DNA, whereas the V and J calls and clone size are those reported in that table. This sample lists roughly 80,000 clones; 73% were detected once. 15% to 20% of the sample rests with the top ten.

Via the germline V gene (reference sequence), CDR1 is LNHDA and CDR2 SQIVND. V is clipped by 3 bases and J by 6 bases, and the sequence between their germline boundaries is 14 bases long. There are 14 amino acids in the CDR3, from cysteine to phenylalanine inclusive. CDR3 DNA is the only sequence kept; it has 42 bases, read in frame from the first base. Comment on this clone: It has no known antigen specificity. No quality values exist for individual bases; no much larger clone is one base distant.

In total, 600 or so healthy bone marrow donors made up the cohort. Cohort members were all nominally healthy when sampled, although unrecorded immune exposures were likely present. The donor was CMV seropositive and was included in the group of some 290 seropositive cohort members. A peripheral blood sample was provided by each donor, and peripheral blood mononuclear cells were used for TCR beta sequencing. Genomic DNA extraction from the blood cell samples was performed with the Qiagen DNeasy Blood Extraction Kit. The chain is encoded by TRBV19 joined to TRBJ1-2; perhaps TRBD1 is the D gene, with 6 bases matching. What was sequenced was PBMCs. The sequence was collected from a woman in her thirties or forties in good health and CMV-seropositive. The encoded CDR3 is CASSIVGADDGYTF. The DNA reads TGTGCCAGTAGTATTGTGGGGGCTGATGATGGCTACACCTTC.